This TCR beta chain was captured in a study of cytomegalovirus exposure and HLA in healthy donors. PCR employed 60 Vbeta and 13 Jbeta primers. Sequencing used immunoSEQ multiplex PCR; TCRdb keeps in-frame clones, though not all of them. The table records 150,000 to 200,000 clones, roughly 76% of them present only once. Trimming shortened V by 6 bases and J by 2 bases, and 14 bases separated the two germline ends. CDR1 is MNHNS, CDR2 SASEGT, per germline. This CDR3 region has 14 residues. Worth noting for this clone: This same CDR3 is encoded by further DNA sequences in the sample.

Sample: PBMCs. This chain joins TRBV6-1 and TRBJ2-7, with D possibly TRBD1 on 6 matching bases. This TCR came from a woman between 18 and 29 years old in good health and CMV-seropositive. The CDR3 coding sequence is TGTGCCAGCAGCGGCAGGGGTAGGGCCTACGAGCAGTACTTC. It translates to CASSGRGRAYEQYF.